The T cell receptor (beta chain) described here comes from a study of cytomegalovirus exposure and HLA in healthy donors (dated by TCRdb to 2017 to 2019). About the full investigation: A later analysis indicated that the 90 to 150 validation repertoires were generated on the platform also employed for the 666 repertoires of the first cohort. The study aimed to test whether cataloging public T cell receptors could reveal signatures of past pathogen exposure. Besides the first cohort of 666 subjects, a separate validation cohort made up of over 95 different subjects was used. To predict cytomegalovirus infection status, the study combined high-throughput TCR immunosequencing, statistical association of individual TCRs with disease status, and machine learning. Overall study results and their limits: A later analysis lacked HLA typing for the validation cohort, so it scored co-occurrence in that cohort across all 120 repertoires. Most TCR sequences were observed very rarely across donors, whereas some public TCRs were present in many individuals. The authors suggested that the approach could potentially be generalized to other disease states and immunological phenotypes. Cytomegalovirus status was reported to be diagnosed by the classifier with high specificity and sensitivity in both the original and validation cohorts. In vitro tests confirmed that three of the cytomegalovirus-associated TCR beta chains recognize cytomegalovirus antigens. Of the cluster scores, about 94% were above 0 in a later analysis, which found that TCRs clustered in the first cohort also tended to co-occur in the approximately 130 validation repertoires. The study listed approximately 150 TCR beta chains as associated with cytomegalovirus.

The library was produced with the immunoSEQ multiplex PCR assay. The published analysis was carried out like this. A statistical classification framework was developed to diagnose cytomegalovirus status using the catalog of TCR beta chain sequences. TCRdb stores this immuneACCESS table with in-frame sequences only. Part of the clones is absent; in the studies checked, under half of the shortfall reflects unresolved V genes, and no reason is known for the rest. The V and J calls and clone size were taken over from that table, and D and trimming were inferred from the DNA. The sample has 100,000 to 150,000 clones on record, 75% to 90% of them singletons. The ten largest account for around 1.1% of the sample. Notes on this clone: Its specific antigen is unknown. No much larger clonotype is one base removed from it; base qualities were not supplied.

Separate from the roughly 660-subject first cohort, the validation cohort of over 90 subjects was the group to which the donors belonged. V is cut back by 7 bases and J by 8 bases, with 13 bases in the junction unmatched. The CDR3 starts with the cysteine, ends with the phenylalanine, and has 14 residues. CDR3 DNA is the only sequence kept; it has 42 bases, read in frame from the first base. As encoded in the germline V gene, CDR1 is MNHEY while CDR2 is SVGAGI. Sequenced sample: PBMCs. This TCR came from a woman under 30 in good health and CMV-seronegative. The sequence joins TRBV6-5 to TRBJ1-2, with 7 junctional bases fitting TRBD1. The nucleotide sequence reads TGTGCCAGCAAAAACCGCGACAGGGTTGAGGGCTACACCTTC. It is translated as CASKNRDRVEGYTF.